Listed here are 18 T cell receptor beta chains from one sample, sequenced in a study of breast tumors, draining lymph nodes, adjacent tissues. TCRdb called the multiplex PCR reads again in MiXCR, with one record for every CDR3 protein. Of about 53,000 distinct CDR3 sequences listed, roughly 41% are singletons. What was sequenced was breast tumor tissue. The receptors here all came from a female donor with breast cancer. Some clones in this sample may be carry-over from other donors' samples.

In the case of this clonotype: No conserved phenylalanine or tryptophan is present at the end of the CDR3, so a read error is the likely explanation. It is unclear where the CDR3 begins or ends on the DNA, so no DNA is shown, and the CDR3 is as TCRdb lists it. The chain is built from TRBV20-1 and TRBJ1-4. Germline CDR1 is DFQATT and CDR2 is SNEGSKA (reference sequence). The CDR3 extends over 14 residues, inclusive of both ends. The CDR3 loop is CSARGEDLAQYFGP.

This clonotype was seen repeatedly, ten times or more. This chain links TRBV20-1 with TRBJ2-1; 7 bases are a match to TRBD2. The CDR3 extends over 15 amino acids. Losses at the gene ends were 1 base for V and 2 bases for J; bases not matched to a gene: 5. Germline CDR1 and CDR2: DFQATT and SNEGSKA (reference sequence). The CDR3 DNA reads TGCAGTGCTAGAGCCCCCGGGACTACCTACAATGAGCAGTTCTTC. Translation gives CSARAPGTTYNEQFF.

This clonotype was detected ten times or more. The chain carries TRBV12-3 or TRBV12-4 and TRBJ2-7; 8 bases match TRBD2. J lost 2 bases, V lost 5 bases, and 5 bases had no gene match. The CDR3 sequence is 14 residues long. The CDR3 nucleotides read TGTGCCAGCAGTCCCCGGGAGGGGACCTACGAGCAGTACTTC. Its protein is CASSPREGTYEQYF.

The chain uses TRBV6-5 and TRBJ1-5; 7 nucleotides line up with TRBD1. J lost 7 bases, V lost 6 bases, and 15 bases had no gene match. Germline CDR1 and CDR2: MNHEY and SVGAGI. The CDR3 is 16 amino acids. The CDR3 DNA is TGTGCCAGCAGACCACAGGGGACAGTCGGCGAGCAGCCCCAGCATTTT. It specifies CASRPQGTVGEQPQHF.

This chain joins TRBV7-9 and TRBJ1-2; 7 bases map to TRBD1. The trim removed 2 bases at V and 5 bases at J, leaving 2 bases unmatched. The CDR3 has 13 amino acids. In germline, CDR1 is SEHNR, CDR2 FQNEAQ (reference sequence). The chain's CDR3 is CASSLHRGYGYTF. In nucleotides, the CDR3 is TGTGCCAGCAGCTTACACAGGGGATATGGCTACACCTTC. Full variable domain (missing parts from reference TRBV7-9 and TRBJ1-2): DTGVSQNPRHKITKRGQNVTFRCDPISEHNRLYWYRQTLGQGPEFLTYFQNEAQLEKSRLLSDRFSAERPKGSFSTLEIQRTEQGDSAMYLCASSLHRGYGYTFGSGTRLTVV.

The chain couples TRBV9 to TRBJ2-2, with 11 bases aligning to TRBD2. With V trimmed by 0 bases and J by 11 bases, 6 bases remained unmatched. Germline CDR1 SGDLS, CDR2 YYNGEE. The CDR3 has 15 residues. The CDR3 loop is CASSVVLAGEGELFF. The CDR3 DNA follows: TGTGCCAGCAGCGTAGTACTAGCGGGAGAGGGTGAGCTGTTTTTT.

For this clonotype: This may come from a read error, since a much larger clone is one base off. This chain uses TRBV15 with TRBJ2-6; 7 bases line up with TRBD2. Per germline, CDR1 LNHNV and CDR2 YYDKDF (reference sequence). The CDR3 is 17 amino acids. V trimming: 0 bases; J trimming: 4 bases; junction bases outside the gene matches: 6. In DNA form, the CDR3 reads TGTGCCACCAGCAGAGAGGGGGGGGGGGGGGGGGCCAACGTCCTGACTTTC. It codes for CATSREGGGGGANVLTF.

The chain employs TRBV20-1 and TRBJ1-4; unclear D gene. CDR3 length: 14 residues. Germline V gives CDR1 DFQATT, CDR2 SNEGSKA (reference sequence). Trimming stripped 3 bases from V and 6 bases from J, with 14 bases between. The CDR3 DNA is TGCAGTGCTAGCCCCGGACCTAACCATGAAAAACTGTTTTTT. Residues: CSASPGPNHEKLFF.

Worth noting for this clonotype: This is likely a read error, given that the CDR3 carries no conserved phenylalanine or tryptophan at its end. The genes are TRBV9 and TRBJ1-3, with TRBD1 identical over 10 bases. The J segment lost 4 bases and the V segment lost 7 bases, leaving 8 bases of the junction unmatched. Germline V gene lookup returns CDR1 SGDLS and CDR2 YYNGEE. The CDR3 covers 15 residues. CDR3 nucleotides: TGTGCCAGCGGCGCGGGACAGGGGTCCGGAAACACCATATATCTT. Translated: CASGAGQGSGNTIYL.

As DNA, the CDR3 is TGTGCCAGCAGTTTCAATGGGGGGACGGAGTACTTC. This encodes CASSFNGGTEYF. V and J are TRBV5-5 and TRBJ2-4, with a tentative D call TRBD2 (6 bases). The V gene lost 5 bases and the J gene lost 14 bases, with 17 bases spanning the gap. This CDR3 is 12 amino acids long. Germline V gives CDR1 SGHKS, CDR2 YYEKEE (reference sequence). Full variable domain (remainder filled in from reference TRBV5-5 and TRBJ2-4): DAGVTQSPTHLIKTRGQQVTLRCSPISGHKSVSWYQQVLGQGPQFIFQYYEKEERGRGNFPDRFSARQFPNYSSELNVNALLLGDSALYLCASSFNGGTEYFGAGTRLSVL.

The sample holds many counts of this clonotype. The DNA for the CDR3 is TGTGCCAGCAGCCAAGAGGGGGAGGGATCCGCCTACGAGCAGTACTTC. Protein: CASSQEGEGSAYEQYF. The rearrangement uses TRBV4-2 and TRBJ2-7; 7 positions match TRBD2. With 0 bases clipped from V and 2 bases from J, the junction kept 7 bases outside the gene matches. CDR1 and CDR2 (germline): LGHNA, YNFKEQ. The CDR3 length is 16 residues.

This clonotype was observed at least ten times. This sequence joins TRBV7-3 and TRBJ2-1, with a tentative D call TRBD1 (5 bases). Deletions cut 6 bases from V and 9 bases from J, with 12 bases between. The CDR3 extends over 12 amino acids. From germline, CDR1 is SGHTA and CDR2 FQGTGA. For the CDR3, the DNA is TGTGCCAGCAGTTACGGGCAGGGTGAGCAGTTCTTC. Protein: CASSYGQGEQFF.

This clonotype is medium-sized in the sample. This chain uses TRBV6-2 or TRBV6-3 with TRBJ2-5, with 8 bases matching TRBD1. V shed 4 bases, J shed 3 bases, and the junction held 7 bases outside the gene matches. The CDR3 totals 15 residues. CDR1 MNHEY and CDR2 SVGEGT come from the germline V gene. CDR3 in DNA: TGTGCCAGCAGTTGGGGACAGGCCCAAGAAGAGACCCAGTACTTC. Protein product: CASSWGQAQEETQYF.

The chain employs TRBV20-1 and TRBJ1-2; weak D call: TRBD1 (6 bases). The germline V and J ends were trimmed by 3 bases and 8 bases, with 22 bases remaining between them. The CDR3 runs to 15 residues. Germline CDR1 reads DFQATT; CDR2 reads SNEGSKA (reference sequence). CDR3 sequence reads: CSASGSRGAVTGYTF. The CDR3, as DNA: TGCAGTGCTAGCGGGAGTAGGGGGGCGGTGACGGGCTACACCTTC.

The chain combines TRBV20-1 with TRBJ2-5; D remains unclear. V shed 5 bases and J shed 4 bases, with 11 bases lying between them. The CDR3 runs to 12 residues. The germline V gene has CDR1 DFQATT and CDR2 SNEGSKA (reference sequence). The chain's CDR3 is CSAPIPLETQYF. CDR3 DNA: TGCAGTGCTCCGATCCCCCTAGAGACCCAGTACTTC.

In regard to this clonotype: The conserved phenylalanine or tryptophan normally closing the CDR3 is absent here, so this likely arose from a read error. The V call is TRBV4-1, the J call TRBJ2-7; D may correspond to TRBD1 or TRBD2 (5 bases each). Germline CDR1 is MGHRA and CDR2 is YSYEKL. The CDR3 contains 15 residues. With 3 bases removed from V and 3 bases from J, the gap between germline ends came to 15 bases. The CDR3, as DNA: TGCGCCAGCAGCCACGACAGTTTTGGGAGCTACGAGCAGTACCTC. It is translated as CASSHDSFGSYEQYL.

The chain uses TRBV15 and TRBJ2-7; D call uncertain. Germline values: CDR1 LNHNV, CDR2 YYDKDF (reference sequence). V was clipped by 3 bases and J by 4 bases, with 16 bases between them. The CDR3 is 15 amino acids. CDR3 nucleotide sequence: TGTGCCACCAGCAGCCCCAGTCGTGGGATGTACGAGCAGTACTTC. Its translation is CATSSPSRGMYEQYF.

By its share, this clonotype is medium-sized. V usage is TRBV24-1 and J usage is TRBJ2-1; D remains unclear. Germline CDR1 and CDR2: KGHDR and SFDVKD. The V end lost 0 bases, the J end lost 9 bases, and 8 bases lay between the germline ends. This CDR3 spans 13 amino acids. The CDR3 DNA is TGTGCCACCAGTGATTTGAGTAGCAGTGAGCAGTTCTTC. Its translation: CATSDLSSSEQFF.